Listed here is a single TCR beta chain. Only in-frame clones appear in the TCRdb table, and some are missing; sequencing was by immunoSEQ multiplex PCR. The table includes approximately 190,000 clones, approximately 84% detected once. The data stem from a study of blood T cell repertoires in COVID-19. Study-wide background: Samples representing acute and convalescent COVID-19 were sourced from the United States, Italy and Spain. The cDNA or gDNA used as material had been derived from T cells, B-cell-depleted T cells, or PBMCs.

CDR1 KGHDR and CDR2 SFDVKD come from the germline V gene. This CDR3 has 17 residues. The J segment lost 2 bases and the V segment lost 4 bases, leaving 10 bases of the junction unmatched. This chain joins TRBV24-1 and TRBJ2-3, with 8 positions matching TRBD1. This receptor was obtained from a woman in her 70s with active or convalescent COVID-19. The specimen sequenced was peripheral blood. This CDR3 reads CATSDAPGTGSTDTQYF. The CDR3 bases are TGTGCCACCAGTGACGCGCCCGGGACAGGCTCCACAGATACGCAGTATTTT.